This T cell receptor beta chain was captured by sequencing in a study of CD8 T cells in Susac syndrome (dated by TCRdb to between 2018 and 2020). Background on the whole study: Repertoire sequencing was used to test whether CD8+ T cell activation and differentiation in Susac syndrome was antigen driven. On the study overall, not on this receptor specifically: The number of individuals in the TCR sequencing and HLA analysis was recognized as being relatively small.

Regarding this clonotype: The antigen this receptor binds is unknown. No per-base quality is available; no much larger clone lies one base away.

RNA was extracted with the RNeasy kit and about 0.45 to 1 ug was reverse transcribed using random hexamers. The immunoSEQ multiplex PCR assay, which covers 54 Vbeta and 13 Jbeta segments, was used to amplify TCR beta CDR3 regions. PCR amplification bias was corrected using a synthetic template baseline for primer optimization and computational correction. The authors' pipeline ran thus. Reads were annotated to V, D and J genes per IMGT and analyzed with immunoSEQ Analyzer, keeping only productive sequences. Clonality was calculated as one minus the Shannon entropy normalized by log2 of the number of productive unique sequences. For each patient and control, public and private clones were evaluated among the 100 most prevalent clones. Susac-specific clones were defined as absent from healthy and MS cohorts, approximately 1,000 published viral clones and other ImmuneACCESS disease sequences. TCRdb applied fastp at Q25 and MiXCR to the public reads, then kept only in-frame beta chains. A single entry per CDR3 protein holds the most common genes and DNA from its merged rows. These V and J calls originate from TCRdb's pipeline instead of the authors' own analysis. Recorded for this sample are around 120,000 distinct CDR3 sequences; 85% to 95% of them occurred a single time. The ten largest account for approximately 0.093% of the sample.

The CDR3, from cysteine to phenylalanine, totals 11 residues. Only CDR3 DNA remains: 33 bases, in frame from the first base. In the germline V gene (reference sequence), CDR1 corresponds to DFQATT and CDR2 to SNEGSKA. Peripheral blood CD8+ and CD4+ T cells from healthy donors, Susac syndrome patients and multiple sclerosis patients were profiled by high-throughput TCR beta sequencing. Multiple sclerosis controls were treatment-naive patients with stable or active relapsing-remitting disease fulfilling revised McDonald criteria. CD8+ TEMRA cells were enriched by FACS, while bulk CD8+ and CD4+ T cells were purified by magnetic negative isolation. Blood was drawn into EDTA tubes, processed within 24 hours, and PBMCs were isolated by density gradient centrifugation. PBMCs intended for TCR sequencing were cryopreserved in liquid nitrogen and were subsequently thawed in a 37 degrees C water bath. Purity of sorted or isolated CD4+, CD8+ and CD8+ TEMRA cells was at least 90%.

Sequencing was performed on CD4+ T cells from PBMCs. The chain was built from TRBV20-1 and TRBJ2-1, with no confidently assigned D gene. The sequence was obtained from a human donor with multiple sclerosis. The CDR3 sequence is CSVVPGTLTFF. The DNA sequence is as follows: TGCAGCGTTGTCCCCGGAACCCTGACGTTCTTC.